This entry lists 20 T cell receptor beta chains sequenced from one sample in a study of T-cell memory formation after mild COVID-19. TCRdb called the 5' RACE reads again in MiXCR, with one record for every CDR3 protein. The table has approximately 190,000 distinct CDR3 sequences, 15% to 20% seen once; the top ten hold 2% to 3%. The sample consisted of PBMCs or a T cell subset sorted from them (not recorded which). Receptor source: an adult woman who had mild COVID-19 (a few samples of this study predate the infection). Cell type and time point are not known.

This chain joins TRBV12-3 or TRBV12-4 and TRBJ1-2; the D gene is possibly TRBD1 (5 bases). The V gene lost 7 bases and the J gene lost 3 bases, with 15 bases spanning the gap. The CDR3 is made up of 14 amino acids. The CDR3 is CASKRDSTYYGYTF. CDR3 nucleotide sequence: TGTGCCAGCAAACGTGACAGCACCTACTATGGCTACACCTTC.

The chain combines TRBV9 with TRBJ2-2; tentatively, D is TRBD2 (5 bases). Germline values: CDR1 SGDLS, CDR2 YYNGEE. CDR3 size: 14 residues. V was clipped by 5 bases and J by 1 base, with 9 bases between them. This CDR3 is CASRSDWNTGELFF. CDR3 in DNA: TGTGCCAGCAGATCGGACTGGAACACCGGGGAGCTGTTTTTT.

The chain combines TRBV7-9 with TRBJ1-1, with D possibly TRBD1 on 5 matching bases. This CDR3 region has 15 residues. Looked up from germline, CDR1 is SEHNR and CDR2 is FQNEAQ (reference sequence). V lost 1 base and J lost 7, with 16 bases in between. CDR3 region: CASSLGSGRYGEAFF. Here the CDR3 DNA reads TGTGCCAGCAGCTTAGGGTCAGGGAGGTACGGTGAAGCTTTCTTT.

There are a few counts of this clonotype. The genes are TRBV12-3 or TRBV12-4 and TRBJ1-5, with 7 bases that match TRBD1. The trim removed 5 bases at V and 5 bases at J, leaving 3 bases unmatched. The CDR3 is made up of 13 amino acids. CDR3 sequence (DNA): TGTGCCAGCAGTGCCGACAGGGATCAGCCCCAGCATTTT. It codes for CASSADRDQPQHF.

The V call is TRBV4-1, the J call TRBJ2-3, with 8 bases fitting TRBD2. This CDR3 has 16 residues. V was clipped by 6 bases and J by 0 bases; unmatched bases: 8. Looked up from germline, CDR1 is MGHRA and CDR2 is YSYEKL. In DNA form, the CDR3 reads TGCGCCAGCAGGGCCGCGGGGGGAGGGAGCACAGATACGCAGTATTTT. This translates into CASRAAGGGSTDTQYF.

This clonotype appeared a few times. CDR3 nucleotides: TGCGCCAGCGCCGAGGGGGGCTCCTACGAGCAGTACTTC. Protein: CASAEGGSYEQYF. The rearrangement uses TRBV5-1 and TRBJ2-7; D may be TRBD1 or TRBD2 (6 bases each). The germline V gene encodes CDR1 SGHRS and CDR2 YFSETQ. The CDR3 length is 13 residues. Trimming left V 7 bases short and J 0 bases short, with 11 bases between.

This clonotype was seen a handful of times. The chain links TRBV12-3 or TRBV12-4 to TRBJ1-1; possible D gene TRBD1, 6 bases. V lost 7 bases and J lost 7, with 13 bases in between. The CDR3 length is 12 residues. The CDR3 bases are TGTGCCAGCATAAGGACAGTAGGTGAAGCTTTCTTT. Translating it yields CASIRTVGEAFF.

This clonotype was detected a few times. V and J are TRBV5-1 and TRBJ2-2, with 11 bases lining up with TRBD2. This CDR3 comprises 16 residues. Trimming cost V 3 bases and J 6 bases; bases outside gene matches: 7. The germline CDR1 and CDR2 sequences are SGHRS and YFSETQ. CDR3 sequence: CASSYGTSGLSGELFF. DNA of the CDR3: TGCGCCAGCAGCTATGGGACTAGCGGACTCTCCGGGGAGCTGTTTTTT. Looking up the rest from reference TRBV5-1 and TRBJ2-2 gives the full variable domain: KAGVTQTPRYLIKTRGQQVTLSCSPISGHRSVSWYQQTPGQGLQFLFEYFSETQRNKGNFPGRFSGRQFSNSRSEMNVSTLELGDSALYLCASSYGTSGLSGELFFGEGSRLTVL.

This clonotype has just a few counts. The chain employs TRBV19 and TRBJ1-1, with D perhaps TRBD1 (6 bases). With 6 bases removed from V and 6 bases from J, the gap between germline ends came to 26 bases. CDR3 length equals 17 residues. Per germline, CDR1 LNHDA and CDR2 SQIVND (reference sequence). CDR3 region: CASRQWGRRDNKPEAFF. As DNA, the CDR3 is TGTGCCAGTAGACAATGGGGTCGAAGGGACAATAAGCCTGAAGCTTTCTTT.

The chain employs TRBV4-1 and TRBJ1-4; D might be TRBD1 (5 bases). The CDR3 totals 16 residues. The V end lost 4 bases, the J end lost 2 bases, and 14 bases lay between the germline ends. The germline V gene encodes CDR1 MGHRA and CDR2 YSYEKL. The CDR3 loop is CASSRAAQGTNEKLFF. The CDR3 nucleotides are TGCGCCAGCAGCCGGGCGGCCCAGGGTACTAATGAAAAACTGTTTTTT.

This rearrangement joins TRBV25-1 to TRBJ1-1; 7 bases agree with TRBD1. Germline-derived CDR1 and CDR2 are MGHDK and SYGVNS. The ends lost 4 bases at V and 0 bases at J; junction bases unmatched: 5. The CDR3 is made up of 15 amino acids. The CDR3 reads CASSAEDRVNTEAFF. CDR3 nucleotide sequence: TGTGCCAGCAGTGCCGAAGACAGGGTGAACACTGAAGCTTTCTTT.

This clonotype was recorded many times. The chain carries TRBV5-1 and TRBJ2-1; 9 bases are shared with TRBD2. This CDR3 region has 16 residues. V trimming: 4 bases; J trimming: 8 bases; junction bases outside the gene matches: 13. Germline CDR1 SGHRS, CDR2 YFSETQ. CDR3: CASSPEGLATTDEQFF. The CDR3 nucleotides read TGCGCCAGCAGCCCTGAGGGACTAGCAACGACCGATGAGCAGTTCTTC.

The chain carries TRBV12-3 or TRBV12-4 and TRBJ2-7; no reliable D call. Trimming shortened V by 8 bases and J by 3 bases, and 17 bases separated the two germline ends. The CDR3 covers 14 residues. The CDR3 nucleotides read TGTGCCAGCGCCTCGACCGGCACCTACTACGAGCAGTACTTC. Translated, it gives CASASTGTYYEQYF.

The gene calls are TRBV18 and TRBJ2-1; D unresolved. Per germline, CDR1 KGHSH and CDR2 LQKENI. Trimming took 3 bases from V and 6 from J, leaving 12 bases between them. The CDR3 is made up of 14 amino acids. CDR3 sequence reads: CASSPQPPGNEQFF. As DNA, the CDR3 is TGTGCCAGCTCACCCCAACCCCCGGGCAATGAGCAGTTCTTC.

This clonotype has just a few counts. V usage is TRBV5-1 and J usage is TRBJ2-2, with 7 positions matching TRBD1. Losses at the gene ends were 0 bases for V and 6 bases for J; bases not matched to a gene: 8. Germline CDR1 and CDR2: SGHRS and YFSETQ. This CDR3 has 16 amino acids. The CDR3 protein is CASSLAGKGAAGELFF. The DNA for the CDR3 is TGCGCCAGCAGCTTGGCCGGGAAGGGGGCCGCCGGGGAGCTGTTTTTT.

This rearrangement joins TRBV6-1 to TRBJ2-1; 7 nucleotides align to TRBD2. Unmatched junction bases numbered 18, after V lost 2 bases and J lost 2 bases. CDR1 is MNHNS, CDR2 SASEGT, per germline. This CDR3 spans 20 amino acids. DNA for the CDR3: TGTGCCAGCAGTGAACGGAATTGGCCTAGCGGATCAGCCCCCTACAATGAGCAGTTCTTC. Translation: CASSERNWPSGSAPYNEQFF.

The genes are TRBV6-2 or TRBV6-3 and TRBJ2-7; D possibly corresponds to TRBD1 (5 bases). Germline CDR1 reads MNHEY; CDR2 reads SVGEGT. The CDR3 covers 15 residues. Deletions cut 3 bases from V and 0 bases from J, with 12 bases between. The CDR3 DNA reads TGTGCCAGCAGTTATCAGGGTAGCAACTCCTACGAGCAGTACTTC. This translates into CASSYQGSNSYEQYF.

This clonotype has more than one count but fewer than ten. The rearrangement joins TRBV14 to TRBJ1-2; a weak D match, TRBD1 (5 bases). The germline V gene has CDR1 SGHDN and CDR2 FVKESK. This CDR3 contains 14 residues. Trimming took off 5 bases at V and 1 base at J, with 11 bases between the two ends. CDR3 sequence: CASSWDGNNYGYTF. The CDR3 region has the DNA TGTGCCAGCAGCTGGGACGGCAATAACTATGGCTACACCTTC.

The rearrangement uses TRBV15 and TRBJ1-5; D uncertain. Germline V gives CDR1 LNHNV, CDR2 YYDKDF (reference sequence). The CDR3 is made up of 17 amino acids. Trimming left V 0 bases short and J 2 bases short, with 14 bases between. CDR3 region: CATSRDRPFEGNQPQHF. The DNA for the CDR3 is TGTGCCACCAGCAGAGATCGGCCCTTCGAGGGCAATCAGCCCCAGCATTTT.

This clonotype has more than one count but fewer than ten. This CDR3 is CASSLRAHEQYF. CDR3 sequence (DNA): TGCGCCAGCAGCTTGCGAGCCCACGAGCAGTACTTC. V and J are TRBV5-1 and TRBJ2-7; no clear D. The CDR3 is 12 amino acids. Trimming removed 1 base from V and 5 bases from J, with 7 bases in between. Looked up from germline, CDR1 is SGHRS and CDR2 is YFSETQ.